Listed here are 3 T cell receptor beta chains from one sample, sequenced in a study of blood T cell repertoires in COVID-19. Libraries were prepared by immunoSEQ multiplex PCR; TCRdb keeps only in-frame clonotypes and omits some of them. The sample holds under 250,000 clones, around nine tenths seen once. The specimen sequenced was peripheral blood. The source is a woman aged 60-70 years who had recovered from COVID-19.

This clone was found once. In nucleotides, the CDR3 is TGTGCCAGCAGCGTAGTTGGGCCGCCTGTGGACACCATATATTTT. This gives the protein CASSVVGPPVDTIYF. The chain has TRBV9 and TRBJ1-3; D uncertain. This CDR3 is 15 amino acids long. Germline CDR1 and CDR2: SGDLS and YYNGEE. V was pared by 0 bases and J by 8 bases, with 15 bases between.

This chain uses TRBV28 with TRBJ2-3; weak D call: TRBD1 (5 bases). The CDR3 extends over 14 amino acids. The germline V gene encodes CDR1 MDHEN and CDR2 SYDVKM. Trimming took 3 bases from V and 5 from J, leaving 12 bases between them. DNA of the CDR3: TGTGCCAGCAGTTTTAAAAGGGGTGGAGATACGCAGTATTTT. Translated, it gives CASSFKRGGDTQYF.

V gene TRBV6-5 combines with J gene TRBJ1-2; TRBD1 is a possible D gene (6 bases). The CDR3 covers 16 residues. CDR1 and CDR2 (germline): MNHEY, SVGAGI. Trimming took 2 bases from V and 6 from J, leaving 19 bases between them. The CDR3 DNA reads TGTGCCAGCAGTTACAATAGAGGGGCCAGGGGAAATGGCTACACCTTC. Encoded protein: CASSYNRGARGNGYTF.